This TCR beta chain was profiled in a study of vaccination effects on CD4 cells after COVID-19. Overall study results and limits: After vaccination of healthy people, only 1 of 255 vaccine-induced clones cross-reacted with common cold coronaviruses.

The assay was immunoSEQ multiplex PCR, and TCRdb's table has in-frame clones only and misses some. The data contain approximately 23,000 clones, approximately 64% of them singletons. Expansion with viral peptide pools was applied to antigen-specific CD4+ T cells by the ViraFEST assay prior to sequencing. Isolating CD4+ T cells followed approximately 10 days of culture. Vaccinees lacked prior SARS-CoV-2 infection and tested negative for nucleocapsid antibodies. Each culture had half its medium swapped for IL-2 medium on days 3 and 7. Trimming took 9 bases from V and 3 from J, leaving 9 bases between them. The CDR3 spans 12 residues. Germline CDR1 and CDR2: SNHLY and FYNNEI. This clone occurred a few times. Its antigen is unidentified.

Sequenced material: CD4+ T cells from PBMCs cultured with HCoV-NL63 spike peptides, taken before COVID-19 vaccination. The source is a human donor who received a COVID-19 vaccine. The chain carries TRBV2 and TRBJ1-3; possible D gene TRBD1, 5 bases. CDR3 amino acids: CARKGDGNTIYF. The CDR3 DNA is TGTGCCAGGAAAGGGGATGGAAACACCATATATTTT. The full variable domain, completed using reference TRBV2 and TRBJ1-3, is EPEVTQTPSHQVTQMGQEVILRCVPISNHLYFYWYRQILGQKVEFLVSFYNNEISEKSEIFDDQFSVERPDGSNFTLKIRSTKLEDSAMYFCARKGDGNTIYFGEGSWLTVV.